Listed below are T cell receptor beta chains from one sample, sequenced in a study of cytomegalovirus exposure and HLA in healthy donors. Clones were sequenced by immunoSEQ multiplex PCR, and TCRdb holds only the in-frame ones, with some missing. The sample carries approximately 180,000 clones, 86% recorded once. Sequencing was done on a sample of PBMCs. The receptors originated from a woman aged 18-29 years in good health and CMV-seronegative. CDR3s include the opening cysteine and the closing phenylalanine or tryptophan. A D gene is named only where the DNA matches it firmly. Rows may omit the clone size; those that give it use once, few, many or a size class.

>TRBJ2-1|TRBV30|-|once
CASGGGAWEYNEQFF
TGTGCCTCAGGCGGGGGCGCTTGGGAATACAATGAGCAGTTCTTC
>TRBJ2-5|TRBV14|-|-
CASSQGAFLQETQYF
TGTGCCAGCAGCCAAGGGGCCTTCCTTCAAGAGACCCAGTACTTC
>TRBJ2-3|TRBV5-1|-|-
CASSFRRVNPPDTQYF
TGCGCCAGCAGCTTCCGGCGGGTTAACCCCCCAGATACGCAGTATTTT
>TRBJ1-2|TRBV19|TRBD1|-
CASSIGTGISYGYTF
TGTGCCAGTAGTATCGGGACAGGGATTAGCTATGGCTACACCTTC
>TRBJ2-7|TRBV9|TRBD1|few
CASSATTGGAKQYF
TGTGCCAGCAGCGCAACAACAGGGGGCGCGAAGCAGTACTTC
>TRBJ2-1|TRBV19|TRBD2|-
CASSRGESYNEQFF
TGTGCCAGTAGTCGGGGGGAATCCTACAATGAGCAGTTCTTC
>TRBJ1-6|TRBV6-5|TRBD1|-
CASTTGGMSSPLHF
TGTGCCAGCACCACAGGGGGAATGTCATCACCCCTCCACTTT
>TRBJ1-5|TRBV6-1|-|-
CASRFYSSNQPQHF
TGTGCCAGCAGATTTTATAGCAGTAATCAGCCCCAGCATTTT
>TRBJ1-1|TRBV6-6|-|-
CASRPGGSNTEAFF
TGTGCCAGCAGGCCCGGCGGGTCGAACACTGAAGCTTTCTTT
>TRBJ2-2|TRBV15|TRBD1|-
CATRKGQGALTGELFF
TGTGCCACCAGGAAAGGACAGGGGGCACTCACCGGGGAGCTGTTTTTT
>TRBJ2-1|TRBV11-3|TRBD2|once
CASSGRTSAYNEQFF
TGTGCCAGCAGCGGTCGGACTAGCGCGTACAATGAGCAGTTCTTC
>TRBJ1-2|TRBV19|-|-
CASSTYEAGGYTF
TGTGCCAGTAGTACTTACGAGGCTGGTGGCTACACCTTC
>TRBJ1-4|TRBV4-1|-|-
CATSGTGGGEKLFF
TGCGCCACTAGCGGGACGGGGGGCGGTGAAAAACTGTTTTTT
>TRBJ1-2|TRBV19|-|-
CASLPRGNYGYTF
TGTGCCAGCCTTCCTAGGGGTAACTATGGCTACACCTTC
>TRBJ1-1|TRBV29-1|TRBD1|-
CSAGTATMNTEAFF
TGCAGCGCAGGGACAGCGACCATGAACACTGAAGCTTTCTTT
>TRBJ2-3|TRBV11-2|-|-
CASSPWTRRTDTQYF
TGTGCCAGCAGCCCCTGGACAAGAAGGACAGATACGCAGTATTTT
>TRBJ1-3|TRBV5-1|-|-
CASSTTTGGLSGNTIYF
TGCGCCAGCAGCACTACGACAGGCGGCCTCTCTGGAAACACCATATATTTT
>TRBJ1-4|TRBV5-1|-|-
CASSPSGYSNEKLFF
TGCGCCAGCAGCCCGTCAGGGTATTCTAATGAAAAACTGTTTTTT
>TRBJ2-1|TRBV19|TRBD2|-
CASGRLAGGGNEQFF
TGTGCCAGTGGACGACTAGCGGGAGGGGGGAATGAGCAGTTCTTC
>TRBJ2-7|TRBV14|TRBD2|-
CASSRLAGGRDEQYF
TGTGCCAGCAGCCGACTAGCGGGGGGACGTGACGAGCAGTACTTC
>TRBJ1-2|TRBV5-1|-|few
CASRDSDYGYTF
TGCGCCAGCAGGGACAGCGACTATGGCTACACCTTC
>TRBJ1-6|TRBV2|-|few
CASSDRGSNSPLHF
TGTGCCAGCAGTGACAGGGGTAGTAATTCACCCCTCCACTTT
>TRBJ2-7|TRBV27|TRBD2|-
CASSRGRASYEQYF
TGTGCCAGCAGTCGCGGGAGGGCCTCCTACGAGCAGTACTTC
>TRBJ1-4|TRBV6-6|-|-
CASSYPGETNEKLFF
TGTGCCAGCAGTTATCCAGGGGAAACTAATGAAAAACTGTTTTTT
>TRBJ1-2|TRBV6-5|-|-
CASTPGNYGYTF
TGTGCCAGCACACCCGGGAACTATGGCTACACCTTC
>TRBJ2-3|TRBV29-1|TRBD2|-
CSVRTTSSQRTDTQYF
TGCAGCGTTAGAACGACTAGCTCACAACGCACAGATACGCAGTATTTT
>TRBJ2-7|TRBV7-2|TRBD2|-
CASSLRREGREQYF
TGTGCCAGCAGCTTAAGGCGGGAGGGCCGCGAGCAGTACTTC
>TRBJ2-3|TRBV11-2|TRBD2|-
CASNYNGGGGDTQYF
TGTGCCAGCAACTATAATGGGGGGGGTGGAGATACGCAGTATTTT
>TRBJ1-2|TRBV5-1|TRBD1|-
CASSNQTGVNYGYTF
TGCGCCAGCAGCAACCAGACAGGGGTCAACTATGGCTACACCTTC
>TRBJ1-2|TRBV6-4|-|-
CASSDSGVYGYTF
TGTGCCAGCAGTGACTCGGGAGTCTATGGCTACACCTTC
>TRBJ2-1|TRBV1|-|-
CTSSQDREGCNEQFF
TGCACCAGCAGCCAAGACCGGGAGGGCTGCAATGAGCAGTTCTTC
>TRBJ1-2|TRBV9|-|-
CASSARGGSFYGYTF
TGTGCCAGCAGCGCGAGAGGGGGATCATTTTATGGCTACACCTTC
>TRBJ1-6|TRBV4-1|-|-
CASIAAGERSLHF
TGCGCCAGCATAGCGGCCGGGGAAAGGTCCCTCCACTTT
>TRBJ2-1|TRBV7-9|-|-
CASSLLGSSNEQFF
TGTGCCAGCAGCTTATTGGGTAGCTCCAATGAGCAGTTCTTC
>TRBJ1-2|TRBV9|TRBD1|few
CASSPSLDRGAYGYTF
TGTGCCAGCAGCCCCTCCCTCGACAGGGGGGCCTACGGCTACACCTTC
>TRBJ1-2|TRBV19|-|-
CASSTTAGQLNYGYTF
TGTGCCAGTAGCACCACCGCCGGACAGTTGAACTATGGCTACACCTTC
>TRBJ2-7|TRBV15|-|-
CAISRAAGPYEQYF
TGTGCCATTTCGAGGGCAGCGGGCCCCTACGAGCAGTACTTC
>TRBJ2-2|TRBV5-1|TRBD1|-
CASSLGDRGNTGELFF
TGCGCCAGCAGCTTGGGAGACAGGGGAAACACCGGGGAGCTGTTTTTT
>TRBJ2-1|TRBV4-1|-|-
CASSRIAESYNEQFF
TGCGCCAGCAGCCGAATAGCGGAGTCCTACAATGAGCAGTTCTTC
>TRBJ2-1|TRBV7-6|-|-
CASSLVWTGVGVHNEQFF
TGTGCCAGCAGCTTAGTATGGACTGGAGTGGGTGTCCACAATGAGCAGTTCTTC
>TRBJ2-7|TRBV18|-|-
CASSPSAGLHYEQYF
TGTGCCAGCTCACCATCGGCAGGATTACACTACGAGCAGTACTTC
>TRBJ2-7|TRBV12-5|-|-
CATLGSLGEQYF
TGTGCTACCTTGGGGAGCCTAGGGGAGCAGTACTTC
>TRBJ1-2|TRBV5-1|TRBD1|-
CASSSGGDGYTF
TGCGCCAGCAGCTCAGGGGGCGATGGCTACACCTTC
>TRBJ1-1|TRBV5-4|TRBD1|once
CASSSRQGFSTEAFF
TGTGCCAGCAGCTCACGACAGGGTTTCTCCACTGAAGCTTTCTTT
>TRBJ2-5|TRBV29-1|-|-
CSVVNRGALGETQYF
TGCAGCGTTGTGAATCGGGGGGCTCTTGGAGAGACCCAGTACTTC
>TRBJ2-7|TRBV9|-|-
CASSVGDGIAFAYEQYF
TGTGCCAGCAGCGTAGGTGACGGGATTGCTTTCGCCTACGAGCAGTACTTC
>TRBJ2-7|TRBV21-1|-|-
CASNKKGGPVGSYEQYF
TGTGCCAGCAACAAAAAAGGGGGACCCGTGGGCTCCTACGAGCAGTACTTC
>TRBJ2-1|TRBV5-1|TRBD2|-
CASSLEASGTYNEQFF
TGCGCCAGCAGCTTGGAAGCTAGCGGGACCTACAATGAGCAGTTCTTC
>TRBJ2-1|TRBV18|-|-
CASSPPSGRTNEQFF
TGTGCCAGCTCACCACCGTCAGGGAGGACCAATGAGCAGTTCTTC
>TRBJ1-2|TRBV18|-|few
CASSPSPGDYGYTF
TGTGCCAGCTCACCATCCCCAGGTGACTATGGCTACACCTTC
>TRBJ2-7|TRBV7-9|TRBD1|-
CASSWGQGVNEQYF
TGTGCCAGCAGCTGGGGACAGGGGGTGAACGAGCAGTACTTC
>TRBJ2-7|TRBV7-9|TRBD2|-
CASSLASGGLYEQYF
TGTGCCAGCAGCTTAGCTAGCGGGGGCCTCTACGAGCAGTACTTC
>TRBJ1-2|TRBV9|-|few
CASVRFGSYGYTF
TGTGCCAGCGTTCGGTTTGGGAGCTATGGCTACACCTTC
>TRBJ2-7|TRBV4-1|-|once
CASSQGRNTYEQYF
TGCGCCAGCAGCCAAGGCAGGAACACCTACGAGCAGTACTTC
>TRBJ2-7|TRBV5-1|TRBD1|once
CASTGPGGAEQYF
TGCGCCAGCACCGGGCCAGGGGGCGCCGAGCAGTACTTC
>TRBJ2-7|TRBV10-3|TRBD2|-
CAISELAGVDEQYF
TGTGCCATCAGTGAGTTAGCGGGAGTTGACGAGCAGTACTTC